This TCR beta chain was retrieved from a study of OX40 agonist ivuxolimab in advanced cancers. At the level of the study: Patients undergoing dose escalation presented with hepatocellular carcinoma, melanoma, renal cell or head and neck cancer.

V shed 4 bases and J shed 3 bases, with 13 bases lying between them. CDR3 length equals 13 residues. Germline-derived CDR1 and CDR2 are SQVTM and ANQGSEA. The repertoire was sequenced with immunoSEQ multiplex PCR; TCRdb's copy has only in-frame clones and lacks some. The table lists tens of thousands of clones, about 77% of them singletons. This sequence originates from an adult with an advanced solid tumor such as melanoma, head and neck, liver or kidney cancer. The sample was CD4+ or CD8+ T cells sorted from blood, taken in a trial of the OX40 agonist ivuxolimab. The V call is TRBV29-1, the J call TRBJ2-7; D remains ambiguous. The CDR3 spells CSVGLGMGYEQYF. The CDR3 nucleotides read TGCAGCGTTGGGCTAGGGATGGGCTACGAGCAGTACTTC.